Listed here is a single T cell receptor beta chain. Its target is unknown. The junction and the germline gene differ at one end; a read error may be behind it. TCRdb's copy holds only in-frame clones and misses some; the assay was immunoSEQ multiplex PCR. Altogether 140,000 to 150,000 clones are present, around 87% being singletons, with the ten largest covering under 2%. The data are from a study of T cell responses to AZD1222 COVID-19 vaccine. Overall study context: Doses given second, at about 4 or about 12 weeks, were pooled.

Study observations and caveats: Two doses of AZD1222 preceded a rise in Spike-specific TCR breadth and depth. Reportedly, close to half of spike-specific TCRs are directed against unmutated variant regions.

This specimen consisted of peripheral blood, obtained on day 0 of AZD1222 vaccination. The source is an adult in good health.

The chain's CDR3 is CPTSRHDPTSSYNSPLHF. For the CDR3, the DNA is TGTCCCACCAGCAGACACGACCCTACGAGCTCCTATAATTCACCCCTCCACTTT. The gene calls are TRBV15 and TRBJ1-6; D unresolved. Germline V gene lookup returns CDR1 LNHNV and CDR2 YYDKDF (reference sequence). CDR3 length: 18 residues.